This T cell receptor (beta chain) is from a study of cytomegalovirus exposure and HLA in healthy donors. Worth noting for this clone: Its antigen is unidentified.

General study points: Reported performance of the classifier showed diagnosis of cytomegalovirus status with high specificity and sensitivity. A later analysis found TCR association rates differed by HLA locus, highest for DRB1 and lowest for HLA-C.

Germline trimming cut 6 bases from V and 6 bases from J; bases unmatched to any gene: 8. Germline lookup yields CDR1 SGDLS and CDR2 YYNGEE. The CDR3 sequence is 15 residues long. The PCR made use of 60 Vbeta and 13 Jbeta primers. In the original analysis: Later work found 80 million or so unique TCR beta chains, with about 10 million shared. Sequencing used immunoSEQ multiplex PCR; TCRdb keeps in-frame clones, though not all of them. Clone size and the V and J calls come from that table; the DNA yielded D and trimming. The repertoire consists of about 160,000 clones, with around 80% occurring once and the leading ten covering about 1.6%.

The origin of this receptor is a girl under 18 in good health and CMV-seropositive. Input material: PBMCs. The genes are TRBV9 and TRBJ2-3, with TRBD2 matching 12 bases. This chain's CDR3 is CASTRSGTSGDTQYF. The CDR3 DNA reads TGTGCCAGCACTAGGTCCGGGACTAGCGGGGATACGCAGTATTTT.